This is a list of T cell receptor beta chains from one sample in a study of blood T cell repertoires in COVID-19. Profiled with immunoSEQ multiplex PCR; TCRdb holds only in-frame clones, not every one. The sample gives a few hundred thousand clones, roughly 80% of which show up once; under 11% is in the top ten. Sequenced: peripheral blood. All receptors come from a woman aged 80 or over with acute or convalescent COVID-19. Each CDR3 is given with its conserved first and last residue. The order of the fields is clone size, V gene, D gene, J gene, CDR3 DNA, CDR3 protein. D genes are given only for firm matches. The size of a clone is reported for some rows only, either as once, few or many, or as a class for expanded clones.

once	TRBV7-3	TRBD1	TRBJ1-1	TGTGCCAGCAGCGGTAGACAGGGCACTGAAGCTTTCTTT	CASSGRQGTEAFF
once	TRBV6-5	TRBD1	TRBJ1-6	TGTGCCAGCAGAGAGGGACAGATCAATTCACCCCTCCACTTT	CASREGQINSPLHF
NA	TRBV7-8	NA	TRBJ2-3	TGTGCCAGCAGCTTCGCCGCTATACTTACTAGCACAGATACGCAGTATTTT	CASSFAAILTSTDTQYF
NA	TRBV3-1/TRBV3-2	NA	TRBJ2-3	TGTGCCAGCAGCCGAGAACAGAGCGGGCTAGATACGCAGTATTTT	CASSREQSGLDTQYF
few	TRBV7-9	NA	TRBJ1-1	TGTGCCAGCAGCAGCCCCCCAGGACTACTTGAAGCTTTCTTT	CASSSPPGLLEAFF
NA	TRBV11-3	TRBD1	TRBJ2-5	TGTGCCAGCAGCCAATCCGGGACAGGGGTGGAGACCCAGTACTTC	CASSQSGTGVETQYF
NA	TRBV7-3	TRBD2	TRBJ2-3	TGTGCCAGCAGCTCCAGCGGGGGGCACACAGATACGCAGTATTTT	CASSSSGGHTDTQYF
once	TRBV19	NA	TRBJ1-2	TGTGCCACCGGGGAGGTCTCTAACTATGGCTACACCTTC	CATGEVSNYGYTF
NA	TRBV7-2	TRBD1	TRBJ1-6	TGTGCCAGCAGCCCCGGGACAGGAAGCTCCTATAATTCACCCCTCCACTTT	CASSPGTGSSYNSPLHF
NA	TRBV6-5	TRBD2	TRBJ2-2	TGTGCCAGTTACTCGACTAGCGGGAGTCTCGGGGAGCTGTTTTTT	CASYSTSGSLGELFF
NA	TRBV28	TRBD1	TRBJ2-7	TGTGCCAGCAGTGACTCCGGGACAGGGGGCTACGAGCAGTACTTC	CASSDSGTGGYEQYF
NA	TRBV7-2	NA	TRBJ1-1	TGTGCCAGCAGCTTAGCGGCGGGGAACACTGAAGCTTTCTTT	CASSLAAGNTEAFF
NA	TRBV10-3	TRBD2	TRBJ2-2	TGTGCCATCGGACTAGCGGGCGGAAACACCGGGGAGCTGTTTTTT	CAIGLAGGNTGELFF
NA	TRBV27	TRBD1	TRBJ2-5	TGTGCCAGCAGTACCGGGACAGGCCAAGAGACCCAGTACTTC	CASSTGTGQETQYF
NA	TRBV5-1	NA	TRBJ1-1	TGCGCCAGCAGCCCCAGATTGAACACTGAAGCTTTCTTT	CASSPRLNTEAFF
NA	TRBV29-1	TRBD2	TRBJ2-1	TGCAGCGCCCGACTCGCGGGAGAAGGTGAGCAGTTCTTC	CSARLAGEGEQFF
NA	TRBV6-6	TRBD1	TRBJ1-6	TGTGCCAGCAGTCTCCTCCGGACAGGGGATTCACCCCTCCACTTT	CASSLLRTGDSPLHF
NA	TRBV2	NA	TRBJ1-3	TGTGCCACCCGAGGGGAGGTCTCTGGAAACACCATATATTTT	CATRGEVSGNTIYF
NA	TRBV29-1	TRBD2	TRBJ2-1	TGCAGCGTTGAGCCGGGAGGGCAGGTGGGGCAGTTCTTC	CSVEPGGQVGQFF
NA	TRBV7-9	TRBD2	TRBJ2-1	TGTGCCAGCAGACCGCCACTAGCGGGTTACAATGAGCAGTTCTTC	CASRPPLAGYNEQFF
NA	TRBV10-2	NA	TRBJ2-6	TGCGCCAGCAGAGAACAGGGTGGTGGGGCCAACGTCCTGACTTTC	CASREQGGGANVLTF
NA	TRBV4-3	NA	TRBJ1-2	TGCGCCAGCAGCCAAGGGATTATAGGTGGAGCGGTCGTATACTACACCTTC	CASSQGIIGGAVVYYTF
few	TRBV11-3	NA	TRBJ1-1	TGTGCCAGCAGCCTCACGGCACAGACTGAAGCTTTCTTT	CASSLTAQTEAFF
few	TRBV9	NA	TRBJ1-1	TGTGCCAGCAGCCCTTCGTCGTACAGGAACACTGAAGCTTTCTTT	CASSPSSYRNTEAFF
NA	TRBV12-5	TRBD1	TRBJ2-7	TGTGCTAGTGGCCCGACAGGGCCAGTGGGGATTTCCTACGAGCAGTACTTC	CASGPTGPVGISYEQYF
NA	TRBV21-1	NA	TRBJ2-7	TGTGCCAGCAGCAAAGAACCCCTCCGGGGGAACTACGAGCAGTACTTC	CASSKEPLRGNYEQYF
NA	TRBV3-1/TRBV3-2	NA	TRBJ1-1	TGTGCCAGCAGCCAAGGGGGCTCTCGGAAAGCTTTCTTT	CASSQGGSRKAFF
NA	TRBV29-1	TRBD1	TRBJ1-3	TGCAGCGCCGGGGACAGCTCTGGAAACACCATATATTTT	CSAGDSSGNTIYF
NA	TRBV5-4	TRBD1	TRBJ2-1	TGTGCCAGCAGCTTGGGAGGGGGCAGAAACTACAATGAGCAGTTCTTC	CASSLGGGRNYNEQFF
NA	TRBV19	TRBD2	TRBJ2-5	TGTGCCAGTAGTATTTCCGGGAGGGCCCCCGGGGAGACCCAGTACTTC	CASSISGRAPGETQYF
NA	TRBV29-1	NA	TRBJ1-1	TGCAGCGTTGAAGGCCAGATGAACACTGAAGCTTTCTTT	CSVEGQMNTEAFF
NA	TRBV30	TRBD1	TRBJ2-5	TGTGCCTGGACCCACCAGACAGGGGCAGGCGAGACCCAGTACTTC	CAWTHQTGAGETQYF
NA	TRBV19	NA	TRBJ1-4	TGTGCCAGTAGTCAACAGGACCTTAATGAAAAACTGTTTTTT	CASSQQDLNEKLFF
NA	TRBV7-9	NA	TRBJ1-3	TGTGCCAGCAGATCAAGAGGGATTTCGGGAGGAAACACCATATATTTT	CASRSRGISGGNTIYF
NA	TRBV5-1	NA	TRBJ2-2	TGCGCCAGCAGTCCTGTCCAGGGGCTGAACACCGGGGAGCTGTTTTTT	CASSPVQGLNTGELFF
NA	TRBV27	NA	TRBJ2-2	TGTGCCAGCAGTTTAGTAGGGACTCTTAACACCGGGGAGCTGTTTTTT	CASSLVGTLNTGELFF
NA	TRBV6-5	NA	TRBJ1-1	TGTGCCAGCAGTTACTCTCAGGGAAGCGCTGAAGCTTTCTTT	CASSYSQGSAEAFF
NA	TRBV7-9	TRBD2	TRBJ2-3	TGTGCCAGCAGCAGCCATCGGACTAGCGGGGACCGCACAGATACGCAGTATTTT	CASSSHRTSGDRTDTQYF
NA	TRBV28	NA	TRBJ2-3	TGTGCCAGCAGTGACAATCGACCACCCGGAGGGAGGCAGTATTTT	CASSDNRPPGGRQYF
NA	TRBV9	NA	TRBJ2-1	TGTGCCAGCAGCCCCTGGGGGGGGGCCAATGAGCAGTTCTTC	CASSPWGGANEQFF